The source of this T cell receptor beta chain is a study of cytotoxic CD8 clonotypes in ibrutinib-treated CLL. The wider study: An average of 255,043 productive templates and tens of thousands of productive rearrangements was obtained per sample.

The CDR3 sequence is 15 residues long. Germline V gene lookup returns CDR1 SGHTA and CDR2 FQGTGA. V lost 5 bases, J lost 0 bases, and 11 bases lay in between. The method was immunoSEQ multiplex PCR; TCRdb's version includes in-frame clones alone and lacks a portion of them. The sample carries tens of thousands of clones, around 84% recorded once. The source was PBMCs, collected before ibrutinib treatment. The chain uses TRBV7-3 and TRBJ1-3, with D possibly TRBD1 on 5 matching bases. This TCR was sampled from a human donor with chronic lymphocytic leukemia. CDR3 protein: CASSGGSGSGNTIYF. The CDR3 region has the DNA TGTGCCAGCAGCGGGGGTTCCGGCTCTGGAAACACCATATATTTT.